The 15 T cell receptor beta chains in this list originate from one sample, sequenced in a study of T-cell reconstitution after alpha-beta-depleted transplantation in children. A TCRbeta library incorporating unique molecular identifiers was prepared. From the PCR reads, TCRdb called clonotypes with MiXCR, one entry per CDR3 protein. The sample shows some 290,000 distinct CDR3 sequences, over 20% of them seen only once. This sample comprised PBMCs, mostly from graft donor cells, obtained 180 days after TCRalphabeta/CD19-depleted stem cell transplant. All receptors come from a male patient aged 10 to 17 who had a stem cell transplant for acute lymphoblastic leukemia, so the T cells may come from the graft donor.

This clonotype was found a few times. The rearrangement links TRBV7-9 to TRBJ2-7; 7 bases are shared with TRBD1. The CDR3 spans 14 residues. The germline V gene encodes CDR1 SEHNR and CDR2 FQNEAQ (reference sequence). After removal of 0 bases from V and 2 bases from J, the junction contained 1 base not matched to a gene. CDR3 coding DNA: TGTGCCAGCAGCTTAGCGACAGGGACCTACGAGCAGTACTTC. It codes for CASSLATGTYEQYF.

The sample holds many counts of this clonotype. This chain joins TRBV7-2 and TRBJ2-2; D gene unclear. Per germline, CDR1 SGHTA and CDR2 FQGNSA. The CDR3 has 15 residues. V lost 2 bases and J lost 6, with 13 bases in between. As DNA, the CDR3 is TGTGCCAGCAGCTTACTGCGTAGTAATCCCGGGGAGCTGTTTTTT. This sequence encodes CASSLLRSNPGELFF.

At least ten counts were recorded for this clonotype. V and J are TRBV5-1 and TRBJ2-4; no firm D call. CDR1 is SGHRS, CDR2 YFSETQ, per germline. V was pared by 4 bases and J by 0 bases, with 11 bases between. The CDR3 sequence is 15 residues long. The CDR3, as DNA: TGCGCCAGCAGCCCAGTAGCAGGAGCCAAAAACATTCAGTACTTC. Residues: CASSPVAGAKNIQYF.

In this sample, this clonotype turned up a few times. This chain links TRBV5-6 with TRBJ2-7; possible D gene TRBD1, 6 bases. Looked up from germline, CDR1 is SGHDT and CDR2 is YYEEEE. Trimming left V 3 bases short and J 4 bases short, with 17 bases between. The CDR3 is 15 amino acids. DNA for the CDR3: TGTGCCAGCAGCTCATGGACAGTCACTAGATACGAGCAGTACTTC. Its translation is CASSSWTVTRYEQYF.

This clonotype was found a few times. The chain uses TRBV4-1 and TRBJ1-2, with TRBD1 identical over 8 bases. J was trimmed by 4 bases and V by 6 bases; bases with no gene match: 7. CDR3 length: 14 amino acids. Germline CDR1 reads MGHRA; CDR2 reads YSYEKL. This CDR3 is CASSHPQGAYGYTF. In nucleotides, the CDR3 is TGCGCCAGCAGTCACCCTCAGGGGGCCTATGGCTACACCTTC.

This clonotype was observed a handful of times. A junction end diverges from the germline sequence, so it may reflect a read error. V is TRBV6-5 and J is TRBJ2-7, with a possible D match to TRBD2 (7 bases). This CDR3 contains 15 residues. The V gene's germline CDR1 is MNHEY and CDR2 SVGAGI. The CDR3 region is CASSYRGRASHEQYF. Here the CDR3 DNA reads TGTGCCAGCAGTTACAGGGGGAGGGCCTCCCACGAGCAGTACTTC.

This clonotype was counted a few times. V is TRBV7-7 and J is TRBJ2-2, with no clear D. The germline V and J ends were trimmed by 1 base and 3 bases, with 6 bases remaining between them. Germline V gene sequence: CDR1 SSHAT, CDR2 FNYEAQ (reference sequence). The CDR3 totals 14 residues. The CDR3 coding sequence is TGTGCCAGCAGCTTAGGGGCGGACACCGGGGAGCTGTTTTTT. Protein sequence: CASSLGADTGELFF.

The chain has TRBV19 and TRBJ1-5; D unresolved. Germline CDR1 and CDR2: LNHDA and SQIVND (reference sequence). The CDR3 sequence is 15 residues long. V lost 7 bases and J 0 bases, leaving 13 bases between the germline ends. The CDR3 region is CASTEGYYSNQPQHF. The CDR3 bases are TGTGCCAGTACCGAAGGATACTATAGCAATCAGCCCCAGCATTTT.

In DNA form, the CDR3 reads TGCGCCAGCAGCTTTTCTAGACTAGCGGGGTTGTACAATGAGCAGTTCTTC. It specifies CASSFSRLAGLYNEQFF. The genes are TRBV5-1 and TRBJ2-1; the match to TRBD2 covers 11 bases. Germline CDR1 and CDR2: SGHRS and YFSETQ. The CDR3 is 17 amino acids. With V trimmed by 2 bases and J by 4 bases, 8 bases remained unmatched.

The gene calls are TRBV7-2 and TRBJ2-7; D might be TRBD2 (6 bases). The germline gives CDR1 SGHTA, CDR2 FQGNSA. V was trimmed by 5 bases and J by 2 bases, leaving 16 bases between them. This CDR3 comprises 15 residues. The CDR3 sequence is CASSLPWRGTYEQYF. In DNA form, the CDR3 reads TGTGCCAGCAGCCTACCCTGGCGGGGCACCTACGAGCAGTACTTC.

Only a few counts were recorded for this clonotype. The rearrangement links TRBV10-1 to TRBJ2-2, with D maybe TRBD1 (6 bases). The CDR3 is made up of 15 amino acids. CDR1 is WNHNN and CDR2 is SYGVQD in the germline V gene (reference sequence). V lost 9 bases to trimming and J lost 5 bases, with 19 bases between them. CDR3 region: CASSTGTSVTGELFF. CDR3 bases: TGCGCCAGTTCCACCGGGACATCTGTAACCGGGGAGCTGTTTTTT.

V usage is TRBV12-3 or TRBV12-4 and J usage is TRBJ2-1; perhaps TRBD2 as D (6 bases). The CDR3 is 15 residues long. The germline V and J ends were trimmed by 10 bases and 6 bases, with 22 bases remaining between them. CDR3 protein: CANQFPPGAINEQFF. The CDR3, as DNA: TGTGCCAACCAGTTTCCCCCGGGAGCTATCAATGAGCAGTTCTTC.

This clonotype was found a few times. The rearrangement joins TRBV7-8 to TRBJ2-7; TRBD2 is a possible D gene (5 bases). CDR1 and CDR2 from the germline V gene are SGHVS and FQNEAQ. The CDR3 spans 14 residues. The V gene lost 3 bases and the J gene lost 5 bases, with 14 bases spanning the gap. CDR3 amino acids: CASSFSLGKHEQYF. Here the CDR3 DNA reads TGTGCCAGCAGCTTTAGTCTCGGGAAGCACGAGCAGTACTTC.

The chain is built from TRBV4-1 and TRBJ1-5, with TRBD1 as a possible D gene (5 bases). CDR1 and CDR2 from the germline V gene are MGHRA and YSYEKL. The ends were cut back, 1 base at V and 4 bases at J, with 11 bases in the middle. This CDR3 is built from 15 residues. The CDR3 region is CASSQGAGRNQPQHF. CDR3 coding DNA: TGCGCCAGCAGCCAAGGGGCAGGGCGAAATCAGCCCCAGCATTTT.

As DNA, the CDR3 is TGCGCCAGCAGCCAAATGACCCGGTACGAGCAGTACTTC. The encoded protein is CASSQMTRYEQYF. V is TRBV4-1 and J is TRBJ2-7, with D hard to call. Trimming took off 2 bases at V and 4 bases at J, with 9 bases between the two ends. The CDR3 is made up of 13 amino acids. Germline V gene sequence: CDR1 MGHRA, CDR2 YSYEKL.